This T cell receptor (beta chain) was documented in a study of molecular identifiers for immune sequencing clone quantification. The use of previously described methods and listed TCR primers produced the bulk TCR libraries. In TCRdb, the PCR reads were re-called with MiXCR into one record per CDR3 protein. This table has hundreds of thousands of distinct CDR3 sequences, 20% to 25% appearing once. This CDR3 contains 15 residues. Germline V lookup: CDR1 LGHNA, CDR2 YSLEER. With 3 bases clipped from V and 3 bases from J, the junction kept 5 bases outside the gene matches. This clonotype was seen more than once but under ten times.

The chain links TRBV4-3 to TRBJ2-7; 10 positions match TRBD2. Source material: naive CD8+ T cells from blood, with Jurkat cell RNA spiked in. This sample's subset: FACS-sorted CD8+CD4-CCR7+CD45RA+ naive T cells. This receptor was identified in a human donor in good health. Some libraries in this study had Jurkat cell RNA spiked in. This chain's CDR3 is CASSHGTSGNYEQYF. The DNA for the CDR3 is TGCGCCAGCAGCCATGGCACTAGCGGGAACTACGAGCAGTACTTC.